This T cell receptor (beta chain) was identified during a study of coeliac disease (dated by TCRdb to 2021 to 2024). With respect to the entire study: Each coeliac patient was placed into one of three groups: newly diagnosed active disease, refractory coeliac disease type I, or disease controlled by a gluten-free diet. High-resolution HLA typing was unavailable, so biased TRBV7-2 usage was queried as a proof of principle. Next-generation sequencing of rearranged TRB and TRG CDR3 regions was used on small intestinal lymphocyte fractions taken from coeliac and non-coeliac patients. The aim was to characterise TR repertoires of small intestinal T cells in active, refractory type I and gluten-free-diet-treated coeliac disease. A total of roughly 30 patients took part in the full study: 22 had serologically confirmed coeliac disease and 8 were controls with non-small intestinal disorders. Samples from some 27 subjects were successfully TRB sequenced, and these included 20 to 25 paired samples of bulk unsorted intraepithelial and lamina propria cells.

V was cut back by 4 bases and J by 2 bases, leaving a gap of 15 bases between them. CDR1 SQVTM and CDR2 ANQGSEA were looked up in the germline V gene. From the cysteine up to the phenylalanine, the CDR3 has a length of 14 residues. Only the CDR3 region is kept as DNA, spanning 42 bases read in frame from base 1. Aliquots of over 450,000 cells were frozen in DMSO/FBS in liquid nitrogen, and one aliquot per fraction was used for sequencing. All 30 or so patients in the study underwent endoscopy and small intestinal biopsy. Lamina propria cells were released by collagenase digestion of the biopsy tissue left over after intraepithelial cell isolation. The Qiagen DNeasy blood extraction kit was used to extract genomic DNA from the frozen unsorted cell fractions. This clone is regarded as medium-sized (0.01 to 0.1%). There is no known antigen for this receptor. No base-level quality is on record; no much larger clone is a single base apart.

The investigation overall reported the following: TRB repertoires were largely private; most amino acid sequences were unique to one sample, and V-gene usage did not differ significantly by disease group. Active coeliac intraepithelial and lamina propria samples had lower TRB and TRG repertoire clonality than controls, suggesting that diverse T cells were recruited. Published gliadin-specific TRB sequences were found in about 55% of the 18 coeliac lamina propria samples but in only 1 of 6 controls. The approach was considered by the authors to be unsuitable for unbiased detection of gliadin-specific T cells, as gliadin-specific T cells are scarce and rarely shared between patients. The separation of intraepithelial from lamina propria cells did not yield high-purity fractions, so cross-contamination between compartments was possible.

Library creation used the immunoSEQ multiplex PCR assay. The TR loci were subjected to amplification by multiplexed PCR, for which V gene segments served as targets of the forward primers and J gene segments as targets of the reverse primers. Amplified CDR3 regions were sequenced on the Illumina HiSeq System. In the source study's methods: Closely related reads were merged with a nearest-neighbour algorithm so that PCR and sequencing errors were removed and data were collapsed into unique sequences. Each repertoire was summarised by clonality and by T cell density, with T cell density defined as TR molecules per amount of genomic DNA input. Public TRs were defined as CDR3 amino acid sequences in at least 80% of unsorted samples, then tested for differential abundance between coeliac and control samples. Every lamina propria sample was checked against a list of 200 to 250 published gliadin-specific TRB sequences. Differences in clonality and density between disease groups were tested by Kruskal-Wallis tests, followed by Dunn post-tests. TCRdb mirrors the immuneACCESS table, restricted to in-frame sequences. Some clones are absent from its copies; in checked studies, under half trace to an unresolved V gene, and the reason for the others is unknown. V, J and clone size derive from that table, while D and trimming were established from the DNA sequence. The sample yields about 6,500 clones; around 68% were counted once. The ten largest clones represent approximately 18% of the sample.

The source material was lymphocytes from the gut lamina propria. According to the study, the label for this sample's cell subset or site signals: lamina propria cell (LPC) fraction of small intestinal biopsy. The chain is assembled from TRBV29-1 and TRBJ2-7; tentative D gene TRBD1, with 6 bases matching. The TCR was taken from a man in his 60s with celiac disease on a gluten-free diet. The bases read TGCAGCGTTGGGGGCAGGCAGGGGACCTACGAGCAGTACTTC. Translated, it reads CSVGGRQGTYEQYF.